These 22 T cell receptor beta chains share one sample of origin, sequenced in a study of cytomegalovirus exposure and HLA in healthy donors. The PCR made use of 60 Vbeta and 13 Jbeta primers. Sequencing was performed with immunoSEQ multiplex PCR; in TCRdb, only in-frame clones are kept and a portion is missing. The table records 200,000 to 250,000 clones, almost 85% of them present only once. The material sequenced was PBMCs. The receptors were gathered from a woman aged 40 to 50 in good health and CMV-seronegative.

This clone is a singleton in its sample. The CDR3 sequence is CASSFEGRAYEQYF. DNA for the CDR3: TGTGCCAGCAGTTTTGAGGGAAGGGCCTACGAGCAGTACTTC. The chain joins TRBV27 to TRBJ2-7; the D gene is possibly TRBD2 (5 bases). Germline V gives CDR1 MNHEY, CDR2 SMNVEV (reference sequence). CDR3 size: 14 residues. V shed 3 bases and J shed 2 bases, with 11 bases lying between them.

In this sample, this clone turned up once. The chain recombines TRBV9 with TRBJ2-7; D is possibly TRBD1 (5 bases). With 3 bases removed from V and 5 bases from J, the gap between germline ends came to 12 bases. CDR1 SGDLS and CDR2 YYNGEE come from the germline V gene. The CDR3 covers 13 residues. DNA for the CDR3: TGTGCCAGCAGCGAGCAGGGTTTCCACGAGCAGTACTTC. It is translated as CASSEQGFHEQYF.

V gene TRBV9 combines with J gene TRBJ2-5; 9 bases map to TRBD2. The trim removed 4 bases at V and 5 bases at J, leaving 12 bases unmatched. This CDR3 contains 16 residues. The germline V gene has CDR1 SGDLS and CDR2 YYNGEE. CDR3 sequence (DNA): TGTGCCAGCAGCACCGATCACAGCGGGGGGAGGGAGACCCAGTACTTC. Translation: CASSTDHSGGRETQYF.

This sequence joins TRBV7-2 and TRBJ1-2; D not certain. There are 14 residues in the CDR3. Germline V CDR1 and CDR2: SGHTA, FQGNSA. The V and J ends lost 0 bases and 12 bases respectively, with 17 bases between them. CDR3 coding DNA: TGTGCCAGCAGCTTAGCGGCACATTCCCCCCTCGACACCTTC. Translation: CASSLAAHSPLDTF.

This clone has more than one count but fewer than ten. The chain carries TRBV27 and TRBJ2-5; D is perhaps TRBD2 (7 bases). The length of the CDR3 is 15 residues. V was pared by 0 bases and J by 5 bases, with 13 bases between. Germline V CDR1 and CDR2: MNHEY, SMNVEV (reference sequence). CDR3 sequence (DNA): TGTGCCAGCAGTTTATCGATGGGGGGGGCCGAGACCCAGTACTTC. The encoded protein is CASSLSMGGAETQYF.

The gene calls are TRBV5-1 and TRBJ1-3; TRBD1 might be the D (6 bases). Trimming took 4 bases from V and 11 from J, leaving 19 bases between them. CDR1 SGHRS and CDR2 YFSETQ come from the germline V gene. This CDR3 is built from 14 residues. The CDR3 spells CASSDGHTGGAIYF. In DNA, the CDR3 is TGCGCCAGCAGCGACGGACATACGGGGGGCGCCATATATTTT. Supplemented by reference TRBV5-1 and TRBJ1-3, the full variable domain reads KAGVTQTPRYLIKTRGQQVTLSCSPISGHRSVSWYQQTPGQGLQFLFEYFSETQRNKGNFPGRFSGRQFSNSRSEMNVSTLELGDSALYLCASSDGHTGGAIYFGEGSWLTVV.

The V gene is TRBV19, the J gene TRBJ2-1; 8 nucleotides align to TRBD2. Unmatched junction bases numbered 11, after V lost 6 bases and J lost 4 bases. The CDR3 extends over 16 amino acids. Germline loops: CDR1 LNHDA, CDR2 SQIVND (reference sequence). CDR3 sequence reads: CASRTSGGGTYNEQFF. CDR3 nucleotide sequence: TGTGCCAGTAGAACCTCGGGGGGGGGAACTTACAATGAGCAGTTCTTC. Variable domain in full (rest from reference TRBV19 and TRBJ2-1): DGGITQSPKYLFRKEGQNVTLSCEQNLNHDAMYWYRQDPGQGLRLIYYSQIVNDFQKGDIAEGYSVSREKKESFPLTVTSAQKNPTAFYLCASRTSGGGTYNEQFFGPGTRLTVL.

In this sample, this clone turned up a few times. The V call is TRBV7-9, the J call TRBJ2-1, with D perhaps TRBD2 (5 bases). The V end lost 1 base, the J end lost 6 bases, and 16 bases lay between the germline ends. The length of the CDR3 is 16 residues. Per the germline V gene, CDR1 is SEHNR and CDR2 is FQNEAQ (reference sequence). The CDR3 loop reads CASSLVTPGLPNEQFF. DNA for the CDR3: TGTGCCAGCAGCTTAGTAACACCTGGACTGCCCAATGAGCAGTTCTTC.

This clone was counted a few times. J is TRBJ1-6 and V is TRBV28; 8 positions match TRBD1. Germline V gene data show CDR1 as MDHEN and CDR2 as SYDVKM. CDR3 size: 15 residues. V was pared by 6 bases and J by 10 bases, with 11 bases of the junction left unmatched. As DNA, the CDR3 is TGTGCCAGCAGGCATCGGGACAGGCTGGGGTCACCCCTCCACTTT. Protein product: CASRHRDRLGSPLHF.

V is TRBV5-1 and J is TRBJ1-1, with 7 bases identical to TRBD1. Germline CDR1 and CDR2: SGHRS and YFSETQ. CDR3 length: 16 residues. The junction had 13 bases not matched to a gene; V was cut back by 5 bases and J by 3 bases. The DNA for the CDR3 is TGCGCCAGCAGGAGGGGACAGAGCACCGGTTACACTGAAGCTTTCTTT. As protein: CASRRGQSTGYTEAFF.

This chain uses TRBV7-8 with TRBJ1-5, with D tentatively TRBD1 (5 bases). The V and J ends lost 1 base and 4 bases respectively, with 14 bases between them. The CDR3 sequence is 16 residues long. CDR1 and CDR2 (germline): SGHVS, FQNEAQ. CDR3 bases: TGTGCCAGCAGCTTAGGCAGGGTGGGCTTTAATCAGCCCCAGCATTTT. Residues: CASSLGRVGFNQPQHF.

This clone was counted a single time. The rearrangement joins TRBV28 to TRBJ1-1, with 7 nucleotides matching TRBD1. V lost 7 bases, J lost 0 bases, and 11 bases stayed unmatched. The length of the CDR3 is 16 residues. The germline V gene has CDR1 MDHEN and CDR2 SYDVKM. The CDR3 DNA is TGTGCCAGCATCCAGGGGTCAGGACAGGTGAACACTGAAGCTTTCTTT. Protein product: CASIQGSGQVNTEAFF.

V is TRBV28 and J is TRBJ2-5; 7 positions agree with TRBD1. Judging by the DNA end, TRBJ2-7 fits better; the J call may be wrong. This CDR3 region has 14 residues. Per germline, CDR1 MDHEN and CDR2 SYDVKM. DNA of the CDR3: TGTGCCAGCAGTTTCCGGGACAGACTCTACGAGCAGTACTTC. Residues: CASSFRDRLYEQYF.

This chain links TRBV6-1 with TRBJ2-5, with 12 bases matching TRBD2. The CDR3 covers 16 residues. Germline V gene lookup returns CDR1 MNHNS and CDR2 SASEGT. Trimming cost V 4 bases and J 4 bases; bases outside gene matches: 7. The CDR3 bases are TGTGCCAGCAGTGGGAGACTAGCGGGGGCCAGAGAGACCCAGTACTTC. This gives the protein CASSGRLAGARETQYF.

The chain employs TRBV7-9 and TRBJ1-2; D is unclear. This CDR3 is built from 13 residues. CDR1 is SEHNR and CDR2 is FQNEAQ in the germline V gene (reference sequence). The ends were cut back, 5 bases at V and 6 bases at J, with 13 bases in the middle. The CDR3 DNA sequence: TGTGCCAGCAGCCCCCCGGCGGGGAATGGCTACACCTTC. As protein: CASSPPAGNGYTF.

The chain joins TRBV6-5 to TRBJ1-6, with 7 bases fitting TRBD1. In germline, CDR1 is MNHEY, CDR2 SVGAGI. The V gene end was trimmed by 6 bases and the J gene end by 7 bases; junction bases not matched to a gene: 6. This CDR3 has 14 residues. This CDR3 reads CASRRDSLNSPLHF. CDR3 in DNA: TGTGCCAGCAGAAGGGACAGCCTAAATTCACCCCTCCACTTT.

The V and J genes are TRBV19 and TRBJ1-3, with D unclear. This CDR3 is built from 15 residues. V shed 0 bases and J shed 4 bases, with 10 bases lying between them. Germline CDR1 LNHDA, CDR2 SQIVND (reference sequence). For the CDR3, the DNA is TGTGCCAGTAGTATAGATACCCTTAGAGGAAACACCATATATTTT. This gives the protein CASSIDTLRGNTIYF. Based on the CDR3 plus reference TRBV19 and TRBJ1-3, the full variable domain is DGGITQSPKYLFRKEGQNVTLSCEQNLNHDAMYWYRQDPGQGLRLIYYSQIVNDFQKGDIAEGYSVSREKKESFPLTVTSAQKNPTAFYLCASSIDTLRGNTIYFGEGSWLTVV.

Of note for this clone: One end of the junction varies from germline; a read error may be responsible. The chain couples TRBV7-9 to TRBJ2-7, with 7 nucleotides matching TRBD1. Looked up from germline, CDR1 is SEHNR and CDR2 is FQNEAQ (reference sequence). The CDR3 is 14 amino acids. The CDR3 DNA reads as TGTTCCAGCAGCTTAAGGACAGGTACCTACGAGCAGTACTTC. Translation gives CSSSLRTGTYEQYF.

This clone was seen a handful of times. In DNA form, the CDR3 reads TGTGCCAGCAGGGGACTAGCGGGTAGGAATGAGCAGTTCTTC. Encoded protein: CASRGLAGRNEQFF. This chain links TRBV6-5 with TRBJ2-1; 12 bases map to TRBD2. Germline values: CDR1 MNHEY, CDR2 SVGAGI. The CDR3 covers 14 residues. The V gene end was trimmed by 6 bases and the J gene end by 7 bases; junction bases not matched to a gene: 4.

Regarding this clone: The CDR3 carries no conserved terminal phenylalanine or tryptophan, so it likely arises from a read error. No DNA is shown, since the ends of the CDR3 on it are uncertain; the CDR3 is the one TCRdb lists. The chain links TRBV28 to TRBJ2-7; whether TRBD1, the table's D call, matches the DNA was not checked. In germline, CDR1 is MDHEN, CDR2 SYDVKM. From its first to its last residue, the CDR3 has 12 amino acids. The CDR3 sequence is CASSLPTGTGFL.

The chain employs TRBV2 and TRBJ2-2, with D tentatively TRBD1 (6 bases). V lost 8 bases to trimming and J lost 0 bases, with 13 bases between them. This CDR3 has 15 amino acids. Per the germline V gene, CDR1 is SNHLY and CDR2 is FYNNEI. CDR3 coding DNA: TGTGCCAGCTCTCGGTCAGGGGCGAACACCGGGGAGCTGTTTTTT. Translation gives CASSRSGANTGELFF.

The chain couples TRBV28 to TRBJ2-7, with a weak D call TRBD1 (6 bases). CDR3 size: 14 residues. The V end was cut by 5 bases, the J end by 2 bases, with 13 bases between. CDR1 MDHEN and CDR2 SYDVKM come from the germline V gene. CDR3 nucleotides: TGTGCCAGCAGTAAGGCAGGGGTGACCTACGAGCAGTACTTC. As protein: CASSKAGVTYEQYF.